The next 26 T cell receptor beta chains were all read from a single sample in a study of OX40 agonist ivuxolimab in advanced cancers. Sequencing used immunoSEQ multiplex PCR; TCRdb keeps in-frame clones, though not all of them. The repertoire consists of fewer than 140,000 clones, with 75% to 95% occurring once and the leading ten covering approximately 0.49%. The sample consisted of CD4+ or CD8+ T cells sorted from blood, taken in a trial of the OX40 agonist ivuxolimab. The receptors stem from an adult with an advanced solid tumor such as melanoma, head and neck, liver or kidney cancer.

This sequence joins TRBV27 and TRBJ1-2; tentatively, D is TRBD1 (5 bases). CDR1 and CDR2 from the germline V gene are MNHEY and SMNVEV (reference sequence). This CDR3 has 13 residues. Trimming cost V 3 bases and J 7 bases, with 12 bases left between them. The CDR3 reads CASSFGGTVGYTF. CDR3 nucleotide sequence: TGTGCCAGCAGTTTTGGGGGGACGGTTGGCTACACCTTC.

As DNA, the CDR3 is TGTGCCAGCAGTCTCGGGATTGGGCCCCTCCACTTT. It yields the protein CASSLGIGPLHF. The V gene is TRBV28, the J gene TRBJ1-6, with unresolved D. Germline CDR1 reads MDHEN; CDR2 reads SYDVKM. This CDR3 spans 12 amino acids. V lost 5 bases, J lost 13 bases, and 12 bases lay in between.

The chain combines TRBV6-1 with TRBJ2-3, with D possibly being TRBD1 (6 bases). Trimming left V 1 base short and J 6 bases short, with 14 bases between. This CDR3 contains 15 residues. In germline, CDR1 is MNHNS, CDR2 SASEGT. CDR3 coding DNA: TGTGCCAGCAGTGAAGGGGGGCTAGCAGCGGATACGCAGTATTTT. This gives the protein CASSEGGLAADTQYF.

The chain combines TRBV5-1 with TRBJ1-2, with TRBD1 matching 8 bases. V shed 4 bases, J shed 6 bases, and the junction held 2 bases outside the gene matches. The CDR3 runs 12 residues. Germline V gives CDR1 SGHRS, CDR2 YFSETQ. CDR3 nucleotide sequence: TGCGCCAGCAGCGAACAGGGGGATGGCTACACCTTC. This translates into CASSEQGDGYTF.

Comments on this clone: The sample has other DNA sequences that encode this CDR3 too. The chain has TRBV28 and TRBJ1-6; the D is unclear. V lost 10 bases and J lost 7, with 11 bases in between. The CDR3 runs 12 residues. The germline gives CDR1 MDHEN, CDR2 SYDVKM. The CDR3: CATLVGNSPLHF. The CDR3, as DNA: TGTGCCACCCTGGTCGGGAATTCACCCCTCCACTTT.

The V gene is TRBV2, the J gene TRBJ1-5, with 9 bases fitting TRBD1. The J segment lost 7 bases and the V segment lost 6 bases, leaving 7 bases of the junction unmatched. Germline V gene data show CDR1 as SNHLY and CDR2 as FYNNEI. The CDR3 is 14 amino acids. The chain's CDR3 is CASRPGTGRQPQHF. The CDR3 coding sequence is TGTGCCAGCAGGCCTGGGACAGGGAGGCAGCCCCAGCATTTT.

The CDR3 region has the DNA TGTGCCTGGAGTTTAGGTTCTGGCTACACCTTC. This translates into CAWSLGSGYTF. The chain recombines TRBV30 with TRBJ1-2; unclear D gene. Between the trimmed V and J ends, which lost 2 bases and 7 bases, there was a span of 8 bases. The CDR3 extends over 11 amino acids. Germline CDR1 GTSNPN, CDR2 SVGIG (reference sequence). Variable domain in full (rest from reference TRBV30 and TRBJ1-2): SQTIHQWPATLVQPVGSPLSLECTVEGTSNPNLYWYRQAAGRGLQLLFYSVGIGQISSEVPQNLSASRPQDRQFILSSKKLLLSDSGFYLCAWSLGSGYTFGSGTRLTVV.

The CDR3 here is CASSPGTGSTDTQYF. In DNA, the CDR3 is TGTGCCAGCTCACCGGGGACAGGTAGCACAGATACGCAGTATTTT. V usage is TRBV18 and J usage is TRBJ2-3; TRBD1 matches 8 bases. The CDR3 runs 15 residues. CDR1 and CDR2 from the germline V gene are KGHSH and LQKENI. Germline trimming cut 3 bases from V and 0 bases from J; bases unmatched to any gene: 2. The entire variable domain, with the rest obtained from reference TRBV18 and TRBJ2-3, is as follows: NAGVMQNPRHLVRRRGQEARLRCSPMKGHSHVYWYRQLPEEGLKFMVYLQKENIIDESGMPKERFSAEFPKEGPSILRIQQVVRGDSAAYFCASSPGTGSTDTQYFGPGTRLTVL.

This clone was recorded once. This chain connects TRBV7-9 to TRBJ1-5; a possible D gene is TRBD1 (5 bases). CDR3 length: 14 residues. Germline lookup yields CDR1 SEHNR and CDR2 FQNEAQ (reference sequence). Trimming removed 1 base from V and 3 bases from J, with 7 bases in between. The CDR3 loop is CASSLGGYNQPQHF. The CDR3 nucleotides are TGTGCCAGCAGCTTAGGGGGGTACAATCAGCCCCAGCATTTT.

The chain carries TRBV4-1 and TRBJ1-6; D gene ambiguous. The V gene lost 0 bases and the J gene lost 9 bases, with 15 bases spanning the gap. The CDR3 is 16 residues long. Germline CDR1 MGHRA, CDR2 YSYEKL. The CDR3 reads CASSQDQGGLASPLHF. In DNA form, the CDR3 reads TGCGCCAGCAGCCAAGATCAAGGAGGGCTTGCTTCACCCCTCCACTTT.

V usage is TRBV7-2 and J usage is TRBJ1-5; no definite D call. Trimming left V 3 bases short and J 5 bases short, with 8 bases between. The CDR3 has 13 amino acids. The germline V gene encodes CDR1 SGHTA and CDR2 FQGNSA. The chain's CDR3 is CASSFIGDQPQHF. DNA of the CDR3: TGTGCCAGCAGCTTTATCGGCGATCAGCCCCAGCATTTT.

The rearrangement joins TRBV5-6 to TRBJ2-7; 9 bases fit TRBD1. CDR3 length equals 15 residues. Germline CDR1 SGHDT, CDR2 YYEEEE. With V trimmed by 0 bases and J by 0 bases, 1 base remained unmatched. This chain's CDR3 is CASSLDRGPSYEQYF. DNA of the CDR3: TGTGCCAGCAGCTTGGACAGGGGGCCCTCCTACGAGCAGTACTTC.

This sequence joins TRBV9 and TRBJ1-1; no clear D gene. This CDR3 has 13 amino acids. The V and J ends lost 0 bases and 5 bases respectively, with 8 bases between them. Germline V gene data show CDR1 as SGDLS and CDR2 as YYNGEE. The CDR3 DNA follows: TGTGCCAGCAGCGTAGTGTTGGTGACTGAAGCTTTCTTT. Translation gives CASSVVLVTEAFF.

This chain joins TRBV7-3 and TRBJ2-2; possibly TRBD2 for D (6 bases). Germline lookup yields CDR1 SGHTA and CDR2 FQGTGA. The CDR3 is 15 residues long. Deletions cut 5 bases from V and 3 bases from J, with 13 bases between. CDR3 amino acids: CASSARLGDTGELFF. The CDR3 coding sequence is TGTGCCAGCAGCGCCCGACTAGGGGACACCGGGGAGCTGTTTTTT.

For the CDR3, the DNA is TGTGCCAGCAGACCGGACAGTACCAATGAGCAGTTCTTC. Its translation: CASRPDSTNEQFF. The chain is built from TRBV7-2 and TRBJ2-1; D may be TRBD1 (6 bases). With 6 bases removed from V and 6 bases from J, the gap between germline ends came to 12 bases. CDR1 is SGHTA and CDR2 is FQGNSA in the germline V gene. The length of the CDR3 is 13 residues.

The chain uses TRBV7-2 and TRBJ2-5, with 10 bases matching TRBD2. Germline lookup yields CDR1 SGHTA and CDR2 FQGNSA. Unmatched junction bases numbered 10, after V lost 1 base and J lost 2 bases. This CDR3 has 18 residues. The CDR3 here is CASSLVPSGGANQETQYF. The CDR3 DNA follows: TGTGCCAGCAGCTTAGTACCTAGCGGGGGCGCAAATCAAGAGACCCAGTACTTC.

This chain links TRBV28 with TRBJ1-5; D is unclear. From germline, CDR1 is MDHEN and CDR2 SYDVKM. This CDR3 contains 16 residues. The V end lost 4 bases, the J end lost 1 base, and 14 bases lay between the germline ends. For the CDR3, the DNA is TGTGCCAGCAGTTCCCTAGGTTTGGGGAGCAATCAGCCCCAGCATTTT. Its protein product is CASSSLGLGSNQPQHF.

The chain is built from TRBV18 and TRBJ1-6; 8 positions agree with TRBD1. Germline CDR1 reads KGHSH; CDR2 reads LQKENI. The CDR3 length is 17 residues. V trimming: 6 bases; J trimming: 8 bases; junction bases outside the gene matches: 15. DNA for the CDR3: TGTGCCAGCTCCCTCACAGGGGGTGGTGATACTGATTCACCCCTCCACTTT. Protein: CASSLTGGGDTDSPLHF.

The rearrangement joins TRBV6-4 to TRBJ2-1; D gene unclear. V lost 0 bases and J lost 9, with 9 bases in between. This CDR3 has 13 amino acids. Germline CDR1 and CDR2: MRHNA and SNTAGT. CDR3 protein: CASSDSGLGEQFF. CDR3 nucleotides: TGTGCCAGCAGTGACTCCGGGTTGGGTGAGCAGTTCTTC.

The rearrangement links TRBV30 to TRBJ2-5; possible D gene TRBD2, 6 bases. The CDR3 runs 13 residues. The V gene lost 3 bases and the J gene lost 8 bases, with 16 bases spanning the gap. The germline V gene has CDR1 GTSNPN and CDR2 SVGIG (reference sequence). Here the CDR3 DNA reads TGTGCCTGGAGCCTCCCGGGACTTGAAACCCAGTACTTC. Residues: CAWSLPGLETQYF.

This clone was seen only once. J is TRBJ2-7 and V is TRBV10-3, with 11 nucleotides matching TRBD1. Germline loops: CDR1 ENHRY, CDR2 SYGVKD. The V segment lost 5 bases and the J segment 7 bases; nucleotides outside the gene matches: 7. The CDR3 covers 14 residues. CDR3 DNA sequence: TGTGCCATCAGTACCGGACAGGGGGCGGGTGAGCAGTACTTC. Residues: CAISTGQGAGEQYF.

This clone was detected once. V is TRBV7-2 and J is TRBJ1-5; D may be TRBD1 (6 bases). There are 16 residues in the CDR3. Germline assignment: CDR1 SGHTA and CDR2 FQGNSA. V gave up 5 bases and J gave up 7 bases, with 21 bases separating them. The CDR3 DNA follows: TGTGCCAGCAGCCCTTATGGACAGAAGTTGCTCCAGCCCCAGCATTTT. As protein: CASSPYGQKLLQPQHF.

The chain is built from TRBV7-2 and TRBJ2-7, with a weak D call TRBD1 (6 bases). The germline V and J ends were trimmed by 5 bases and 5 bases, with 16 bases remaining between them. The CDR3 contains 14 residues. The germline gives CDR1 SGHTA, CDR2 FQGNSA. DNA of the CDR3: TGTGCCAGCAGCCAACTTCAGGGGTGGAACGAGCAGTACTTC. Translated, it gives CASSQLQGWNEQYF.

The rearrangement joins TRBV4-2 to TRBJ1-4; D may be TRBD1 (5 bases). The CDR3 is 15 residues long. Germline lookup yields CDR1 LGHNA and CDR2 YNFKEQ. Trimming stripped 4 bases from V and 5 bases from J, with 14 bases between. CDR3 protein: CASSRGGEPNEKLFF. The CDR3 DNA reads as TGTGCCAGCAGCCGGGGGGGGGAACCCAATGAAAAACTGTTTTTT.

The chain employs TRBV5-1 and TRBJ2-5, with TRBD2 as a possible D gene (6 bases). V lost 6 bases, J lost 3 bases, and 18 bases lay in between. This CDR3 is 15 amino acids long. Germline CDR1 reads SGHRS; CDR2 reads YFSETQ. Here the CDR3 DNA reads TGCGCCAGCACCTCTTCGGTGGGGGGAAAAGAGACCCAGTACTTC. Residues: CASTSSVGGKETQYF.

The CDR3 DNA reads as TGTGCCAGCAGTCTGGGGGGGGCGGAGACCCAGTACTTC. Residues: CASSLGGAETQYF. The gene calls are TRBV21-1 and TRBJ2-5; the table's TRBD2 call for D was not verified on the DNA. TRBV21-1 is flagged as a pseudogene. The CDR3 loop spans 13 amino acids.